The T cell receptor beta chain under discussion was sequenced for a study of long-term antiretroviral therapy in people with HIV. CDR1 is SGHRS and CDR2 is YFSETQ in the germline V gene. The CDR3 consists of 13 residues. V was pared by 4 bases and J by 7 bases, with 12 bases between. Version v3.0 of the immunoSEQ assay ran at survey level. Data came from immunoSEQ multiplex PCR; TCRdb stores just in-frame clones and leaves some out. Among approximately 20,000 clones listed, just over 75% were seen once. This TCR was sampled from a man over 45 with HIV. This material consisted of unsorted PBMCs, taken 2.2 years after starting antiretroviral therapy. This chain connects TRBV5-1 to TRBJ2-1, with unresolved D. The CDR3 DNA reads TGCGCCAGCAGCGCGGATGTGGGTAATGAGCAGTTCTTC. Amino acid sequence: CASSADVGNEQFF.